Listed below are T cell receptor beta chains from one sample, sequenced in a study of cytomegalovirus exposure and HLA in healthy donors. Clones were sequenced by immunoSEQ multiplex PCR, and TCRdb holds only the in-frame ones, with some missing. Among approximately 97,000 clones listed, roughly 73% were seen once. The sequencing input was PBMCs. These receptor sequences come from a middle-aged man in good health and CMV-seronegative. Both conserved end residues are part of each CDR3. Clone size is given for some rows only: seen once, a few or many times, or a class if the clone is expanded.

clone size: NA; J gene: TRBJ1-3; V gene: TRBV6-5; CDR3 protein: CASSRQFSGNTIYF
clone size: NA; J gene: TRBJ2-1; V gene: TRBV10-3; CDR3 protein: CAISESGQVYNEQFF
clone size: few; J gene: TRBJ1-2; V gene: TRBV6-1; CDR3 protein: CASTPPEDSPYGYTF
clone size: NA; J gene: TRBJ2-3; V gene: TRBV2; CDR3 protein: CASNTLHRARTDTQYF
clone size: NA; J gene: TRBJ2-7; V gene: TRBV5-1; CDR3 protein: CASSLRAGPYEQYF
clone size: few; J gene: TRBJ2-5; V gene: TRBV7-7; CDR3 protein: CASSALTGYETQYF
clone size: NA; J gene: TRBJ1-4; V gene: TRBV5-6; CDR3 protein: CASSRQWDREVEKLFF
clone size: few; J gene: TRBJ1-1; V gene: TRBV6-1; CDR3 protein: CASSELQGNTEAFF
clone size: few; J gene: TRBJ2-7; V gene: TRBV6-5; CDR3 protein: CASSYSSRWEQYF
clone size: few; J gene: TRBJ1-4; V gene: TRBV5-1; CDR3 protein: CASSLDREKLFF
clone size: few; J gene: TRBJ1-1; V gene: TRBV7-9; CDR3 protein: CASSLVGGRTEAFF
clone size: few; J gene: TRBJ2-2; V gene: TRBV28; CDR3 protein: CASSLGDRVVGELFF
clone size: once; J gene: TRBJ2-5; V gene: TRBV5-5; CDR3 protein: CASSLSQAQETQYF
clone size: NA; J gene: TRBJ1-6; V gene: TRBV19; CDR3 protein: CASTPLAGGLNSPLHF
clone size: NA; J gene: TRBJ1-2; V gene: TRBV5-1; CDR3 protein: CASSLPDYGYTF
clone size: NA; J gene: TRBJ2-7; V gene: TRBV2; CDR3 protein: CASSEMGRGQGEQYF
clone size: NA; J gene: TRBJ2-6; V gene: TRBV25-1; CDR3 protein: CASSEAGAGANVLTF
clone size: NA; J gene: TRBJ1-5; V gene: TRBV5-1; CDR3 protein: CASPPGQGAYSNQPQHF
clone size: NA; J gene: TRBJ1-2; V gene: TRBV1; CDR3 protein: CTSSLFGTGHGYTF
clone size: NA; J gene: TRBJ1-5; V gene: TRBV7-9; CDR3 protein: CASSSVGPGDQPQHF
clone size: NA; J gene: NA; V gene: TRBV29-1; CDR3 protein: CSVGRQGGETQYF
clone size: NA; J gene: TRBJ2-2; V gene: TRBV27; CDR3 protein: CATLQKSANTGELFF
clone size: few; J gene: TRBJ2-2; V gene: TRBV28; CDR3 protein: CASSLRNTGELFF
clone size: NA; J gene: TRBJ2-1; V gene: TRBV11-1; CDR3 protein: CASSAPGTGGMNEQFF
clone size: NA; J gene: TRBJ2-1; V gene: TRBV11-2; CDR3 protein: CASTSLYNEQFF
clone size: NA; J gene: TRBJ2-7; V gene: TRBV9; CDR3 protein: CASSGRQGAREQYF
clone size: NA; J gene: TRBJ1-6; V gene: TRBV6-1; CDR3 protein: CASSDSQEASPLHF
clone size: NA; J gene: TRBJ2-6; V gene: TRBV6-1; CDR3 protein: CASSEESGSGANVLTF
clone size: NA; J gene: TRBJ2-5; V gene: TRBV5-1; CDR3 protein: CASSPGGWETQYF
clone size: NA; J gene: TRBJ2-3; V gene: TRBV4-3; CDR3 protein: CASSQDSQFTDTQYF
clone size: medium-sized; J gene: TRBJ2-4; V gene: TRBV2; CDR3 protein: CASGGNIQYF
clone size: NA; J gene: TRBJ2-1; V gene: TRBV27; CDR3 protein: CASSSLRTSGGLNNEQFF
clone size: NA; J gene: TRBJ2-3; V gene: TRBV15; CDR3 protein: CATSKDSLAVLTDTQYF
clone size: NA; J gene: TRBJ2-6; V gene: TRBV4-2; CDR3 protein: CASSQGAGANVLTF
clone size: NA; J gene: TRBJ1-1; V gene: TRBV1; CDR3 protein: CTRLPGRAFF
clone size: NA; J gene: TRBJ2-6; V gene: TRBV19; CDR3 protein: CASSSRAGANVLTF
clone size: NA; J gene: TRBJ2-7; V gene: TRBV9; CDR3 protein: CASSVDAGGSIYEQYF
clone size: NA; J gene: TRBJ1-2; V gene: TRBV2; CDR3 protein: CASSASFPHTF
clone size: NA; J gene: TRBJ1-1; V gene: TRBV4-1; CDR3 protein: CASSQWYVDYTEAFF
clone size: NA; J gene: TRBJ2-3; V gene: TRBV6-1; CDR3 protein: CASSDTGGGDTQYF
clone size: NA; J gene: TRBJ1-5; V gene: TRBV21-1; CDR3 protein: CASSGRVRGGNQPQHF
clone size: once; J gene: TRBJ1-2; V gene: TRBV28; CDR3 protein: CASRATGAYGYTF
clone size: NA; J gene: TRBJ2-5; V gene: TRBV5-1; CDR3 protein: CASSPKGERTQYF
clone size: NA; J gene: TRBJ2-7; V gene: TRBV30; CDR3 protein: CAWSLPTGAEQYF
clone size: once; J gene: TRBJ2-5; V gene: TRBV5-6; CDR3 protein: CASSHIPGTSAQQETQYF